This passage covers 24 T cell receptor beta chains from one sample sequenced in a study of response to subunit inactivated influenza vaccine. Each CDR3 protein gets one entry after TCRdb re-called the RT-PCR reads with MiXCR. The sample shows fewer than 700,000 distinct CDR3 sequences, over 10% of them seen only once. The sample in question was PBMCs from blood, obtained roughly 47 days after vaccination. The receptor set was obtained from a man between 50 and 59 years old who received an inactivated influenza vaccine.

V gene TRBV5-1 combines with J gene TRBJ1-1, with 9 positions matching TRBD1. Germline V gene sequence: CDR1 SGHRS, CDR2 YFSETQ. After removal of 7 bases from V and 0 bases from J, the junction contained 13 bases not matched to a gene. This CDR3 is 17 amino acids long. The CDR3 bases are TGCGCCAGCCTACCGGGACAGGGTCTGTTCATGAACACTGAAGCTTTCTTT. It encodes CASLPGQGLFMNTEAFF.

The table lists this clonotype with a few counts. DNA of the CDR3: TGCAGTGCTAAGCCTCCTTATCGGAAAACCCCAGATACGCAGTATTTT. Translating gives CSAKPPYRKTPDTQYF. V gene TRBV20-1 combines with J gene TRBJ2-3; D is undetermined. CDR1 is DFQATT and CDR2 is SNEGSKA in the germline V gene (reference sequence). The CDR3 runs to 16 residues. V was pared by 4 bases and J by 4 bases, with 21 bases between.

The chain couples TRBV20-1 to TRBJ2-1; D may be TRBD1 (7 bases). Germline CDR1 is DFQATT and CDR2 is SNEGSKA (reference sequence). The length of the CDR3 is 15 residues. Trimming took 0 bases from V and 4 from J, leaving 13 bases between them. This CDR3 reads CSARDRQGGYNEQFF. The CDR3 nucleotides are TGCAGTGCTAGAGATCGGCAGGGGGGATACAATGAGCAGTTCTTC.

Only a few counts were recorded for this clonotype. V usage is TRBV24-1 and J usage is TRBJ2-3; D remains unclear. The germline V gene has CDR1 KGHDR and CDR2 SFDVKD. V lost 5 bases and J lost 0, with 14 bases in between. This CDR3 comprises 16 residues. CDR3 nucleotide sequence: TGTGCCACCAGTGTCCGACTCAGCTCTAGCACAGATACGCAGTATTTT. This gives the protein CATSVRLSSSTDTQYF.

V and J are TRBV21-1 and TRBJ2-5. TRBV21-1 is annotated as a pseudogene. The CDR3 is 12 residues long. CDR3 loop: CASSDPTETQYF. DNA of the CDR3: TGTGCCAGCAGCGACCCGACAGAGACCCAGTACTTC.

The chain couples TRBV9 to TRBJ1-2; no clear D. The V end lost 3 bases, the J end lost 1 base, and 13 bases lay between the germline ends. Germline CDR1 SGDLS, CDR2 YYNGEE. This CDR3 region has 15 residues. The CDR3 DNA reads TGTGCCAGCAGCGCCGCGACATGTCTTAACTATGGCTACACCTTC. Amino acids: CASSAATCLNYGYTF.

This clonotype has a handful of counts. The chain employs TRBV5-1 and TRBJ1-2; no clear D. The germline CDR1 and CDR2 sequences are SGHRS and YFSETQ. With 5 bases removed from V and 3 bases from J, the gap between germline ends came to 17 bases. CDR3 length equals 15 residues. The CDR3 spells CASSSGVEIHYGYTF. CDR3 nucleotide sequence: TGCGCCAGCAGTTCCGGGGTAGAAATTCACTATGGCTACACCTTC.

The chain carries TRBV20-1 and TRBJ1-2; D remains ambiguous. The germline V gene has CDR1 DFQATT and CDR2 SNEGSKA (reference sequence). The CDR3 consists of 11 residues. V shed 0 bases and J shed 5 bases, with 4 bases lying between them. The CDR3 region has the DNA TGCAGTGCTAGAGAGATTTATGGCTACACCTTC. Translation gives CSAREIYGYTF.

This clonotype was counted ten times or more. This chain links TRBV10-3 with TRBJ2-7; the match to TRBD1 covers 7 bases. The length of the CDR3 is 14 residues. CDR1 and CDR2 from the germline V gene are ENHRY and SYGVKD. V shed 4 bases and J 5 bases; nucleotides not matched to a gene: 8. Written as DNA, the CDR3 is TGTGCCATCAGTGGACAGGGTCAAACCAACGAGCAGTACTTC. Encoded protein: CAISGQGQTNEQYF.

This clonotype has at least ten counts. The chain uses TRBV10-1 and TRBJ2-1, with a tentative D call TRBD1 (6 bases). V was clipped by 3 bases and J by 13 bases, with 19 bases between them. Germline CDR1 WNHNN, CDR2 SYGVQD (reference sequence). This CDR3 is built from 14 residues. The CDR3 bases are TGCGCCAGCAGTGACCTGGACAGAATGTGGGAACAGTTCTTC. Translating gives CASSDLDRMWEQFF.

This chain uses TRBV20-1 with TRBJ2-2; 9 nucleotides line up with TRBD1. The CDR3 has 14 residues. Germline values: CDR1 DFQATT, CDR2 SNEGSKA (reference sequence). With V trimmed by 4 bases and J by 2 bases, 2 bases remained unmatched. The CDR3 region has the DNA TGCAGTGCTACGGACAGGGGAAACACCGGGGAGCTGTTTTTT. As protein: CSATDRGNTGELFF.

About this clonotype itself: At one of its ends the junction is not consistent with the germline gene, which may arise from a read error. The rearrangement uses TRBV7-2 and TRBJ2-3, with TRBD1 identical over 7 bases. The CDR3 runs to 14 residues. The germline gives CDR1 SGHTA, CDR2 FQGNSA. CDR3: CASSLRGRQGPPHF. The CDR3, as DNA: TGTGCCAGCAGCTTACGAGGCCGACAGGGCCCTCCTCATTTT.

The chain is built from TRBV6-1 and TRBJ1-4; D is undetermined. The CDR3 is 14 residues long. From germline, CDR1 is MNHNS and CDR2 SASEGT. V lost 7 bases and J 4 bases, leaving 13 bases between the germline ends. CDR3 sequence reads: CASKYLADNEKLFF. In DNA form, the CDR3 reads TGTGCCAGCAAATATCTGGCAGATAATGAAAAACTGTTTTTT.

This clonotype showed up just a few times. V is TRBV6-1 and J is TRBJ2-3; 8 bases are shared with TRBD2. Trimming took 4 bases from V and 3 from J; bases not matched to a gene: 3. The CDR3 covers 14 residues. Per germline, CDR1 MNHNS and CDR2 SASEGT. In DNA, the CDR3 is TGTGCCAGCAGTGTAGCGGGACGAACAGATACGCAGTATTTT. Residues: CASSVAGRTDTQYF.

In its sample, this clonotype was seen a few times. This rearrangement joins TRBV19 to TRBJ2-5, with a possible D match to TRBD1 (6 bases). CDR1 is LNHDA and CDR2 is SQIVND in the germline V gene (reference sequence). The CDR3 spans 13 residues. The V end lost 8 bases, the J end lost 4 bases, and 14 bases lay between the germline ends. CDR3 residues: CASARTVRETQYF. CDR3 DNA: TGTGCCAGTGCGCGGACAGTAAGAGAGACCCAGTACTTC. Drawing the rest from reference TRBV19 and TRBJ2-5, the complete variable domain is DGGITQSPKYLFRKEGQNVTLSCEQNLNHDAMYWYRQDPGQGLRLIYYSQIVNDFQKGDIAEGYSVSREKKESFPLTVTSAQKNPTAFYLCASARTVRETQYFGPGTRLLVL.

In its sample, this clonotype was seen many times. J is TRBJ1-1 and V is TRBV7-4, with 8 bases fitting TRBD1. The CDR3 has 13 amino acids. The V gene's germline CDR1 is SGHVT and CDR2 SQSDAQ. V lost 9 bases to trimming and J lost 1 base; unmatched junction nucleotides: 4. Here the CDR3 reads CARQGAGNTEAFF. The CDR3, as DNA: TGTGCCAGGCAGGGGGCAGGGAACACTGAAGCTTTCTTT. Variable domain in full (rest from reference TRBV7-4 and TRBJ1-1): GAGVSQSPRYKVAKRGRDVALRCDSISGHVTLYWYRQTLGQGSEVLTYSQSDAQRDKSGRPSGRFSAERPERSVSTLKIQRTEQGDSAVYLCARQGAGNTEAFFGQGTRLTVV.

This rearrangement joins TRBV2 to TRBJ2-1; D uncertain. The V end lost 4 bases, the J end lost 9 bases, and 16 bases lay between the germline ends. The CDR3 runs 14 residues. Germline V lookup: CDR1 SNHLY, CDR2 FYNNEI. The CDR3 loop reads CASSGAPLLGEQFF. As DNA, the CDR3 is TGTGCCAGCAGTGGCGCCCCCCTGCTTGGTGAGCAGTTCTTC.

In this sample, this clonotype turned up a few times. This chain links TRBV5-1 with TRBJ2-5, with TRBD2 as a possible D gene (5 bases). CDR1 SGHRS and CDR2 YFSETQ come from the germline V gene. CDR3 length equals 14 residues. V was clipped by 4 bases and J by 3 bases, with 13 bases between them. In DNA form, the CDR3 reads TGCGCCAGCAGCATCTCTAGCCTAAAAGAGACCCAGTACTTC. This sequence encodes CASSISSLKETQYF.

This clonotype was counted many times. J is TRBJ2-7 and V is TRBV20-1; D is uncertain. V was cut by 6 bases and J by 3 bases, with 12 bases left in between. There are 12 residues in the CDR3. The germline gives CDR1 DFQATT, CDR2 SNEGSKA (reference sequence). Written as DNA, the CDR3 is TGCAGTGCACCCAACGGAATCTACGAGCAGTACTTC. This encodes CSAPNGIYEQYF.

The chain carries TRBV15 and TRBJ2-2; D assignment may be TRBD1 or TRBD2 (5 bases each). The CDR3 is 19 residues long. V lost 2 bases and J lost 1, with 20 bases in between. Germline CDR1 is LNHNV and CDR2 is YYDKDF (reference sequence). The CDR3 here is CATSRRRRGVPWNTGELFF. The CDR3 nucleotides are TGTGCCACCAGCAGAAGGCGTAGGGGAGTCCCCTGGAACACCGGGGAGCTGTTTTTT. The variable domain in full, completed from reference TRBV15 and TRBJ2-2, reads DAMVIQNPRYQVTQFGKPVTLSCSQTLNHNVMYWYQQKSSQAPKLLFHYYDKDFNNEADTPDNFQSRRPNTSFCFLDIRSPGLGDTAMYLCATSRRRRGVPWNTGELFFGEGSRLTVL.

The V gene is TRBV11-1, the J gene TRBJ2-1; TRBD2 might be the D (7 bases). Trimming pared 5 bases from V and 8 bases from J, leaving 28 bases between. There are 18 residues in the CDR3. Germline lookup yields CDR1 SGHAT and CDR2 FQDESV (reference sequence). CDR3 residues: CASSLLAVRGTHRDEQFF. The CDR3 DNA sequence: TGTGCCAGCAGCCTCCTTGCGGTGCGGGGGACCCACAGGGATGAGCAGTTCTTC.

This clonotype was found many times. This chain uses TRBV15 with TRBJ2-7; D is ambiguous. The germline CDR1 and CDR2 sequences are LNHNV and YYDKDF (reference sequence). Deletions cut 1 base from V and 6 bases from J, with 7 bases between. This CDR3 has 12 amino acids. CDR3 coding DNA: TGTGCCACCAGCAGAGGATTCGGCGAGCAGTACTTC. Translation: CATSRGFGEQYF.

The rearrangement uses TRBV12-3 or TRBV12-4 and TRBJ2-1, with TRBD2 as a possible D gene (5 bases). Trimming cost V 7 bases and J 2 bases, with 12 bases left between them. The CDR3 is made up of 14 amino acids. DNA for the CDR3: TGTGCCAGCATTCGGACGGGGACCTACAATGAGCAGTTCTTC. This gives the protein CASIRTGTYNEQFF.

This clonotype was seen a handful of times. V gene TRBV5-1 combines with J gene TRBJ2-1; 11 positions agree with TRBD1. CDR3 length: 13 residues. V lost 4 bases to trimming and J lost 12 bases; unmatched junction nucleotides: 6. CDR1 SGHRS and CDR2 YFSETQ come from the germline V gene. The CDR3 nucleotides read TGCGCCAGCAGCAGCGGACAGGGGGCCGGGCAGTTCTTC. It encodes CASSSGQGAGQFF.